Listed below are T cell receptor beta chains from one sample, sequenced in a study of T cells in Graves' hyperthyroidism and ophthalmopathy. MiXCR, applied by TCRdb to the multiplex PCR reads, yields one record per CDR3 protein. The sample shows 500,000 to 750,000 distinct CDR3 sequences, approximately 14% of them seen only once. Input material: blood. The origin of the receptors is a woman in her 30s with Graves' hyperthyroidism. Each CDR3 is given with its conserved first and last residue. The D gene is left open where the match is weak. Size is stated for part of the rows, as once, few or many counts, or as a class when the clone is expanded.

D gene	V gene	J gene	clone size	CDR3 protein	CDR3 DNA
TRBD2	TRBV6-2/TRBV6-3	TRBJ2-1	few	CASSPGGSFSSSYNEQFF	TGTGCCAGCAGCCCAGGCGGGAGCTTCTCCAGCTCCTACAATGAGCAGTTCTTC
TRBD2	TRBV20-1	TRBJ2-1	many	CSARDEIAGGNEQFF	TGCAGTGCTAGAGATGAAATAGCGGGAGGCAATGAGCAGTTCTTC
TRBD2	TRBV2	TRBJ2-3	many	CASRTGTSGTDTQYF	TGTGCCAGCAGAACCGGGACTAGCGGCACAGATACGCAGTATTTT
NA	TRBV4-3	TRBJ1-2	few	CASSPSSTEGYTF	TGCGCCAGCAGCCCGAGTTCGACAGAAGGCTACACCTTC
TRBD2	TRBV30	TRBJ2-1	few	CAWREKLAGYNEQFF	TGTGCCTGGAGGGAAAAACTAGCGGGATACAATGAGCAGTTCTTC
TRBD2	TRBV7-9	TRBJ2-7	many	CASSIARGGSYEQYF	TGTGCCAGCAGCATTGCTCGGGGGGGTTCCTACGAGCAGTACTTC
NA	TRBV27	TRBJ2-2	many	CASSLSSPNTGELFF	TGTGCCAGCAGTTTATCGTCCCCGAACACCGGGGAGCTGTTTTTT
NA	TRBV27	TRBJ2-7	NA	CASTLRRNNREAEQYF	TGTGCCAGCACCCTGAGGCGGAATAACAGGGAGGCCGAGCAGTACTTC
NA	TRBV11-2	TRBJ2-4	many	CASSSYQGPKAKNIQYF	TGTGCCAGCAGCTCCTATCAGGGACCTAAAGCCAAAAACATTCAGTACTTC
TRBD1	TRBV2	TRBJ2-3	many	CASSGQGATDTQYF	TGTGCCAGCAGTGGACAGGGAGCCACAGATACGCAGTATTTT
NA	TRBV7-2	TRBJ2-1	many	CASSLGTTQFF	TGTGCCAGCAGCTTGGGGACAACGCAGTTCTTC
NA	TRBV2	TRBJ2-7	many	CACSWTTYEQYF	TGTGCCTGCTCGTGGACAACCTACGAGCAGTACTTC
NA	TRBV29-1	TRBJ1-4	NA	CSVRTEVEKLFF	TGCAGCGTCAGGACGGAAGTCGAAAAACTGTTTTTT
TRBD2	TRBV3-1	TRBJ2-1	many	CASSQDSTSGYNEQFF	TGTGCCAGCAGCCAAGACTCTACTAGCGGTTACAATGAGCAGTTCTTC
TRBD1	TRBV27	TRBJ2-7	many	CASFTILGTGIYEQYF	TGTGCCAGCTTCACCATCCTCGGGACAGGGATTTACGAGCAGTACTTC
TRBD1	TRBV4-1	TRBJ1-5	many	CASSLGQENQPQHF	TGCGCCAGCAGCCTAGGACAGGAAAATCAGCCCCAGCATTTT
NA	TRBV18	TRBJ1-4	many	CASSRRDPEKLFF	TGTGCCAGCTCACGTCGGGACCCTGAAAAACTGTTTTTT
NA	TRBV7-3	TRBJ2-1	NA	CASSLTVGPLNEQFF	TGTGCCAGCAGCTTAACGGTCGGACCGTTAAATGAGCAGTTCTTC
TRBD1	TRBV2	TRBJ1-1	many	CASRMGQDTEAFF	TGTGCCAGCAGGATGGGACAGGACACTGAAGCTTTCTTT
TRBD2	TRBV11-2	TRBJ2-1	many	CASSFSGTSGRSNEQFF	TGTGCCAGCAGCTTTTCCGGGACTAGCGGGAGGAGCAATGAGCAGTTCTTC
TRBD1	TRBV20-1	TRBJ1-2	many	CSARATGGGQGYTF	TGCAGTGCTAGAGCGACAGGGGGCGGTCAGGGCTACACCTTC
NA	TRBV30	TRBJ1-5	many	CAWGGQYNQPQHF	TGTGCCTGGGGCGGGCAGTACAATCAGCCCCAGCATTTT
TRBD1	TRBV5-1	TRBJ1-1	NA	CASSLFSQGAYTEAFF	TGCGCCAGCAGCTTGTTCTCCCAGGGGGCTTACACTGAAGCTTTCTTT
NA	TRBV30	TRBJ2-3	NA	CAWSQGGIDTQYF	TGTGCCTGGAGTCAGGGGGGAATAGATACGCAGTATTTT
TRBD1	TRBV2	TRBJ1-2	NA	CASSEMATGGRLGYTF	TGTGCCAGCAGTGAAATGGCAACAGGGGGCCGACTTGGCTACACCTTC
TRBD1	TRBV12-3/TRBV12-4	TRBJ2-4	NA	CASSQELGTARNIQYF	TGTGCCAGCTCACAAGAGCTCGGGACAGCTCGAAACATTCAGTACTTC
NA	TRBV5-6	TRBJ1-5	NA	CASSSRAQGENQPQHF	TGTGCCAGCAGCTCCAGGGCACAGGGCGAGAATCAGCCCCAGCATTTT
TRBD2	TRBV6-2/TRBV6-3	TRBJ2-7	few	CASSYGGLAREQYF	TGTGCCAGCAGTTACGGGGGACTAGCGCGCGAGCAGTACTTC
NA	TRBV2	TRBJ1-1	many	CASSEGLTNTEAFF	TGTGCCAGCAGTGAGGGACTGACGAACACTGAAGCTTTCTTT
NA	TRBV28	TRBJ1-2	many	CASRRRKDGYGYTF	TGTGCCAGCAGACGCCGCAAGGACGGGTATGGCTACACCTTC
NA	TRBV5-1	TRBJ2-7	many	CASSLGYSYEQYF	TGTGCCAGCAGCTTAGGTTACTCCTACGAGCAGTACTTC
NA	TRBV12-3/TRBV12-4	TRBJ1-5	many	CASSSGTGNQPQHF	TGTGCCAGCTCATCAGGTACTGGAAATCAGCCCCAGCATTTT
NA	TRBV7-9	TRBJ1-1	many	CASSFSLGGTEAFF	TGTGCCAGCAGCTTTAGTTTAGGTGGCACTGAAGCTTTCTTT
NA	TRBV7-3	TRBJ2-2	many	CASSLVPSTNTGELFF	TGTGCCAGCAGCTTAGTCCCTAGCACGAACACCGGGGAGCTGTTTTTT
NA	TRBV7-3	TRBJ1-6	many	CASSREPYSPLHF	TGTGCCAGCAGCCGGGAGCCCTATTCACCCCTCCACTTT
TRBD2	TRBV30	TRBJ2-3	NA	CAWSVRLAGDTQYF	TGTGCCTGGAGTGTACGACTAGCGGGAGATACGCAGTATTTT
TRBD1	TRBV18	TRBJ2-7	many	CASSPPGQGASQYF	TGTGCCAGCTCACCACCCGGACAGGGAGCTTCGCAGTACTTC
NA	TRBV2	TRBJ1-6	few	CASSEARSSRDSPLHF	TGTGCCAGCAGTGAAGCGCGCTCTTCACGGGATTCACCCCTCCACTTT
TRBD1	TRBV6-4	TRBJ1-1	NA	CASSAATGGTEAFF	TGCGCCAGCAGTGCAGCGACAGGGGGCACTGAAGCTTTCTTT
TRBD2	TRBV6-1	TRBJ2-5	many	CASRGPAGLAGVETQYF	TGTGCCAGCAGGGGGCCCGCGGGACTAGCGGGAGTTGAGACCCAGTACTTC
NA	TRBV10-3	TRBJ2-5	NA	CAISVGTLVDF	TGTGCCATCAGTGTTGGGACATTGGTTGACTTC